The TCR beta chain under discussion was sequenced for a study of T cells in Graves' hyperthyroidism and ophthalmopathy. Researchers took RNA transcripts and amplified the TCR beta CDR3 regions from them. HTBI primers drove first-round RT-PCR of the TCR CDR3. TCRdb fed the multiplex PCR reads into MiXCR, producing one record per CDR3 protein. The sample includes about 500,000 distinct CDR3 sequences, about 15% of them seen just once. Trimming at V came to 6 bases and at J to 0 bases, leaving 14 bases not matched to a gene. There are 18 residues in the CDR3. CDR1 MNHNS and CDR2 SASEGT come from the germline V gene.

V gene TRBV6-1 combines with J gene TRBJ2-1; 7 bases match TRBD2. The receptor was derived from a woman in her twenties or thirties with Graves' ophthalmopathy. Sequencing was carried out using blood. The CDR3 region is CASSPGTTKGSSYNEQFF. CDR3 sequence (DNA): TGTGCCAGCAGCCCCGGGACTACCAAGGGAAGCTCCTACAATGAGCAGTTCTTC.